This TCR delta chain was documented in a study of γδ T cells in repeated Plasmodium falciparum infection. Vgamma9/Vdelta2+ and Vdelta2-negative gammadelta T cells were flow-sorted from PBMC for bulk sequencing. TCRdb called clones anew from the multiplex PCR reads with CATT. The repertoire holds over 55,000 delta-chain clones, with roughly 1.8% as singletons. The CDR3 has 17 amino acids. Germline CDR1 TSWWSYY, CDR2 QGS. Note on this clone: A far bigger clonotype differs at one base, so this is likely a read error. Other DNA sequences in the same sample also yield this CDR3.

The sample comprised gamma-delta T cells from blood. The TCR originated in a pool of human donors (malaria-infected and uninfected, not separated). This rearrangement joins TRDV1 to TRDJ1, with D tentatively TRDD3 (5 bases). In nucleotides, the CDR3 is TGTGCCCTTTTACCGAGCGGGGGTCCAGAGTACACCGATAAACTCATCTTT. As protein: CALLPSGGPEYTDKLIF.